This TCR beta chain was documented in a study of spatial heterogeneity in lung cancer. Turning to the study itself: Median follow-up for sequenced PBMC samples was around two years after resection, when such samples existed.

This clonotype was picked up many times. Time point given: blood at routine non-recurrence follow-up after resection. Tumor, nontumor lung or frozen PBMC supplied whole RNA, sequenced without sorting. There are 13 residues in the CDR3. The library protocol tagged each TCR cDNA with a unique molecular identifier. TCRdb re-analysed the 5' RACE reads in MiXCR, keeping a single row per CDR3 protein. The sample has about 43,000 distinct CDR3 sequences, 22% seen once. The V gene is TRBV21-1, the J gene TRBJ2-5. TRBV21-1 is a documented pseudogene. The sample was PBMCs, taken at follow-up. The sequence came from a female donor with early-stage non-small cell lung cancer. CDR3 region: CASSINRQETQYF. Written as DNA, the CDR3 is TGTGCCAGCAGCATAAACAGACAAGAGACCCAGTACTTC.